The 18 T cell receptor beta chains given below trace back to one sample, sequenced in a study of cytotoxic CD8 clonotypes in ibrutinib-treated CLL. Clones were read by immunoSEQ multiplex PCR, and TCRdb kept only the in-frame ones, dropping some. The table records 35,000 to 50,000 clones, roughly three quarters of them present only once. Sequenced material: PBMCs, taken at disease progression, from a patient treated with ibrutinib. The receptors stem from a human donor with chronic lymphocytic leukemia.

The rearrangement uses TRBV7-2 and TRBJ2-1, with TRBD1 identical over 11 bases. Germline CDR1 is SGHTA and CDR2 is FQGNSA. The CDR3 consists of 15 residues. The V segment lost 4 bases and the J segment 4 bases; nucleotides outside the gene matches: 3. CDR3 protein: CASSSGQGVYNEQFF. The CDR3 DNA reads as TGTGCCAGCAGCTCGGGACAGGGGGTTTACAATGAGCAGTTCTTC.

The chain uses TRBV5-1 and TRBJ1-1; D not resolved. This CDR3 has 14 amino acids. CDR1 and CDR2 (germline): SGHRS, YFSETQ. V gave up 1 base and J gave up 0 bases, with 7 bases separating them. CDR3 sequence reads: CASSLSVMNTEAFF. The CDR3 nucleotides read TGCGCCAGCAGCTTGTCGGTGATGAACACTGAAGCTTTCTTT.

The CDR3 loop reads CASSPPGEGGGYTF. The CDR3 DNA is TGTGCCAGCAGCCCCCCAGGGGAGGGGGGCGGCTACACCTTC. The V and J genes are TRBV6-1 and TRBJ1-2, with D tentatively TRBD1 (6 bases). V was clipped by 6 bases and J by 8 bases, with 19 bases between them. The germline CDR1 and CDR2 sequences are MNHNS and SASEGT. The CDR3 is 14 amino acids.

The V and J genes are TRBV7-9 and TRBJ2-5; TRBD2 matches 7 bases. CDR3 size: 14 residues. V dropped 3 bases and J dropped 1; count of bases not matched to a gene: 2. Germline V lookup: CDR1 SEHNR, CDR2 FQNEAQ (reference sequence). The CDR3 sequence: CASSLGGGQETQYF. The CDR3 DNA reads TGTGCCAGCAGCTTGGGCGGGGGCCAAGAGACCCAGTACTTC.

This clone was detected once. This chain connects TRBV21-1 to TRBJ1-5. TRBV21-1 is a listed pseudogene. CDR3 size: 13 residues. CDR3 region: CASSKRRDQPQHF. The CDR3 nucleotides read TGTGCCAGCAGCAAACGACGGGATCAGCCCCAGCATTTT.

This clone was seen only once. The gene calls are TRBV14 and TRBJ2-7, with D possibly being TRBD1 (5 bases). This CDR3 has 14 residues. Trimming took 3 bases from V and 4 from J, leaving 13 bases between them. The germline V gene encodes CDR1 SGHDN and CDR2 FVKESK. CDR3 nucleotide sequence: TGTGCCAGCAGCCAGACGACAGCAGGGTACGAGCAGTACTTC. It encodes CASSQTTAGYEQYF.

The chain carries TRBV7-8 and TRBJ1-1, with 10 bases aligning to TRBD1. CDR1 and CDR2 from the germline V gene are SGHVS and FQNEAQ. The V gene end was trimmed by 5 bases and the J gene end by 7 bases; junction bases not matched to a gene: 19. CDR3 length: 18 amino acids. CDR3 DNA sequence: TGTGCCAGCAGCAGACCCCCCCGGGACAGGGGTCGGGTTGGTGAAGCTTTCTTT. Translation gives CASSRPPRDRGRVGEAFF.

V gene TRBV6-5 combines with J gene TRBJ2-1; 13 bases are a match to TRBD2. There are 16 residues in the CDR3. Looked up from germline, CDR1 is MNHEY and CDR2 is SVGAGI. The junction had 7 bases not matched to a gene; V was cut back by 2 bases and J by 9 bases. This chain's CDR3 is CASSYPGTSGIPEQFF. DNA for the CDR3: TGTGCCAGCAGTTACCCCGGGACTAGCGGGATCCCTGAGCAGTTCTTC.

The rearrangement uses TRBV4-1 and TRBJ2-1; 7 bases line up with TRBD1. Germline V gene sequence: CDR1 MGHRA, CDR2 YSYEKL. The CDR3 contains 16 residues. The J segment lost 3 bases and the V segment lost 4 bases, leaving 9 bases of the junction unmatched. The CDR3 spells CASSLRTGSFYNEQFF. The CDR3 DNA reads as TGCGCCAGCAGCCTGCGGACAGGCTCTTTCTACAATGAGCAGTTCTTC.

Only a few counts were recorded for this clone. The chain joins TRBV19 to TRBJ2-7; D remains ambiguous. Trimming pared 4 bases from V and 0 bases from J, leaving 10 bases between. This CDR3 comprises 14 residues. Germline CDR1 is LNHDA and CDR2 is SQIVND (reference sequence). The DNA of the CDR3 is TGTGCCAGTAGTACCAGCGTTAGCTCCTACGAGCAGTACTTC. This codes for CASSTSVSSYEQYF.

The chain is built from TRBV7-9 and TRBJ1-2; D gene unclear. The CDR3 extends over 11 amino acids. CDR1 SEHNR and CDR2 FQNEAQ come from the germline V gene (reference sequence). The V end was cut by 1 base, the J end by 5 bases, with 2 bases between. DNA for the CDR3: TGTGCCAGCAGCTTAGAATATGGCTACACCTTC. This encodes CASSLEYGYTF.

The chain employs TRBV4-1 and TRBJ1-4; TRBD1 might be the D (5 bases). This CDR3 has 11 residues. Germline V CDR1 and CDR2: MGHRA, YSYEKL. With 5 bases removed from V and 12 bases from J, the gap between germline ends came to 10 bases. The CDR3 sequence: CASSGAGELFF. In DNA, the CDR3 is TGCGCCAGCAGCGGGGCCGGGGAACTGTTTTTT.

V is TRBV18 and J is TRBJ2-2; weak D call: TRBD2 (5 bases). Germline lookup yields CDR1 KGHSH and CDR2 LQKENI. The CDR3 sequence is 15 residues long. V was cut by 6 bases and J by 4 bases, with 15 bases left in between. CDR3 in DNA: TGTGCCAGCTCGCGGGCGCAGGATACCACCGGGGAGCTGTTTTTT. Its translation is CASSRAQDTTGELFF.

The chain combines TRBV7-2 with TRBJ2-2; D may be TRBD1 or TRBD2 (5 bases each). Per germline, CDR1 SGHTA and CDR2 FQGNSA. V was clipped by 2 bases and J by 10 bases, with 11 bases between them. The CDR3 sequence is 13 residues long. CDR3 loop: CASSLPGLAELFF. The CDR3 nucleotides are TGTGCCAGCAGCTTACCGGGGCTAGCGGAGCTGTTTTTT.

The V and J genes are TRBV18 and TRBJ2-7, with D tentatively TRBD1 (6 bases). The CDR3 covers 14 residues. Germline V gives CDR1 KGHSH, CDR2 LQKENI. V was pared by 3 bases and J by 2 bases, with 11 bases between. CDR3 DNA: TGTGCCAGCTCACCGGGGGCGGGCGCCTACGAGCAGTACTTC. Translating it yields CASSPGAGAYEQYF.

The chain combines TRBV7-9 with TRBJ2-5; D might be TRBD1 (6 bases). CDR1 SEHNR and CDR2 FQNEAQ come from the germline V gene (reference sequence). CDR3 size: 13 residues. Trimming took off 5 bases at V and 2 bases at J, with 9 bases between the two ends. CDR3 sequence: CASSAGQQETQYF. The CDR3 DNA follows: TGTGCCAGCAGCGCCGGACAGCAAGAGACCCAGTACTTC.

This chain links TRBV25-1 with TRBJ2-2, with TRBD2 matching 12 bases. Per the germline V gene, CDR1 is MGHDK and CDR2 is SYGVNS. CDR3 length: 17 amino acids. With V trimmed by 5 bases and J by 1 base, 5 bases remained unmatched. The CDR3 bases are TGTGCCAGCAGTATCCCGACTAGCGGGGGGAACACCGGGGAGCTGTTTTTT. Amino acid sequence: CASSIPTSGGNTGELFF.

CDR3 sequence: CASSWANTEAFF. Here the CDR3 DNA reads TGTGCCAGCAGCTGGGCGAACACTGAAGCTTTCTTT. The J gene is TRBJ1-1, the V gene TRBV11-2; D is unresolved. This CDR3 contains 12 residues. Germline V lookup: CDR1 SGHAT, CDR2 FQNNGV. V was clipped by 4 bases and J by 1 base, with 4 bases between them.